Listed here are 7 T cell receptor beta chains from one sample, sequenced in a study of blood T cell repertoires in COVID-19. The table came from immunoSEQ multiplex PCR; TCRdb's copy has only in-frame clones and leaves some out. The sample holds some 270,000 clones, nearly 90% seen once. Sequenced input: peripheral blood. The source of these receptors is a woman in her sixties with COVID-19, enrolled during active disease.

The chain joins TRBV6-6 to TRBJ2-5; D is unclear. This CDR3 spans 14 amino acids. V was clipped by 4 bases and J by 2 bases, with 11 bases between them. The germline gives CDR1 MNHNY, CDR2 SVGAGI (reference sequence). The CDR3 DNA reads as TGTGCCAGCAGTTCGAGACTGAGACAAGAGACCCAGTACTTC. Translation: CASSSRLRQETQYF.

This chain joins TRBV5-1 and TRBJ1-6; D perhaps matches TRBD1 (6 bases). The V end was cut by 0 bases, the J end by 7 bases, with 11 bases between. Germline lookup yields CDR1 SGHRS and CDR2 YFSETQ. CDR3 size: 15 residues. For the CDR3, the DNA is TGCGCCAGCAGCTTGGTCCAGGGGAAAAATTCACCCCTCCACTTT. Its protein product is CASSLVQGKNSPLHF. Drawing the rest from reference TRBV5-1 and TRBJ1-6, the complete variable domain is KAGVTQTPRYLIKTRGQQVTLSCSPISGHRSVSWYQQTPGQGLQFLFEYFSETQRNKGNFPGRFSGRQFSNSRSEMNVSTLELGDSALYLCASSLVQGKNSPLHFGNGTRLTVT.

V and J are TRBV9 and TRBJ2-5, with D possibly being TRBD2 (6 bases). The V end lost 5 bases, the J end lost 4 bases, and 12 bases lay between the germline ends. The CDR3 length is 13 residues. The germline gives CDR1 SGDLS, CDR2 YYNGEE. The CDR3 region is CASSAPGGETQYF. The DNA of the CDR3 is TGTGCCAGCAGTGCCCCCGGGGGAGAGACCCAGTACTTC.

The chain combines TRBV5-1 with TRBJ1-2; D might be TRBD1 (6 bases). V was clipped by 0 bases and J by 3 bases, with 21 bases between them. Germline CDR1 and CDR2: SGHRS and YFSETQ. CDR3 length equals 18 residues. CDR3 loop: CASSLGQNRELGYYGYTF. CDR3 DNA sequence: TGCGCCAGCAGCTTGGGGCAGAACAGGGAGCTGGGCTACTATGGCTACACCTTC.

The CDR3 DNA is TGCGCCAGCAGCTTGGACGGTTACGAGCAGTACTTC. This gives the protein CASSLDGYEQYF. The rearrangement joins TRBV5-1 to TRBJ2-7; D call uncertain. V was cut by 0 bases and J by 4 bases, with 5 bases left in between. The CDR3 runs to 12 residues. Germline loops: CDR1 SGHRS, CDR2 YFSETQ. Variable domain in full (rest from reference TRBV5-1 and TRBJ2-7): KAGVTQTPRYLIKTRGQQVTLSCSPISGHRSVSWYQQTPGQGLQFLFEYFSETQRNKGNFPGRFSGRQFSNSRSEMNVSTLELGDSALYLCASSLDGYEQYFGPGTRLTVT.

This clone has more than one count but fewer than ten. The gene calls are TRBV4-1 and TRBJ1-4, with 7 bases identical to TRBD1. CDR1 MGHRA and CDR2 YSYEKL come from the germline V gene. The CDR3 consists of 15 residues. The ends lost 5 bases at V and 7 bases at J; junction bases unmatched: 10. This CDR3 is CASSGTALTSEKLFF. The CDR3 coding sequence is TGCGCCAGCAGCGGGACAGCCTTAACGAGTGAAAAACTGTTTTTT.

The DNA for the CDR3 is TGTGCCAGCAGTGAAGTCACAGGGGGCAGGAGGGCGAGAGACACTGAAGCTTTCTTT. Translated: CASSEVTGGRRARDTEAFF. The chain recombines TRBV6-1 with TRBJ1-1; 9 positions agree with TRBD1. V lost 1 base, J lost 3 bases, and 15 bases stayed unmatched. The CDR3 covers 19 residues. Germline V CDR1 and CDR2: MNHNS, SASEGT.